This T cell receptor beta chain was sequenced in a study of beta chain features in type 1 diabetes. Staining for CD45RO/CCR7/CD25/CD127/CD95/CD27 allowed sorting of CD4+ naive, central memory, regulatory and stem cell-like memory cells. Expressed TCRB transcripts were sequenced after all isolated RNA was converted to cDNA. Average reads for naive, central memory and regulatory T cell samples were about 3.57 million. The assay was immunoSEQ multiplex PCR, and TCRdb's table has in-frame clones only and misses some. The repertoire has about 250,000 clones, 9.5% to 13% of them found once; the top ten carry more than 0.015%. V lost 4 bases to trimming and J lost 0 bases, with 5 bases between them. Germline assignment: CDR1 SGHTA and CDR2 FQGTGA. This CDR3 has 13 residues. Whole-study findings and limits: Researchers cautioned that cDNA sequencing could over-represent cells with high TCR expression. Across all four CD4+ subsets, people with type 1 diabetes showed modestly shorter TCRB CDR3s. Junctions at VDJ sites from type 1 diabetes patients had fewer insertions and more deletions.

This clone was detected a few times. Antigen specificity is unknown. The sequence was collected from a man aged 25-45 years with type 1 diabetes. Sequenced sample: naive CD4+ T cells from blood. This chain joins TRBV7-3 and TRBJ2-3, with D unclear. The CDR3 DNA reads TGTGCCAGCAGCTCTGGCAGCACAGATACGCAGTATTTT. It specifies CASSSGSTDTQYF.